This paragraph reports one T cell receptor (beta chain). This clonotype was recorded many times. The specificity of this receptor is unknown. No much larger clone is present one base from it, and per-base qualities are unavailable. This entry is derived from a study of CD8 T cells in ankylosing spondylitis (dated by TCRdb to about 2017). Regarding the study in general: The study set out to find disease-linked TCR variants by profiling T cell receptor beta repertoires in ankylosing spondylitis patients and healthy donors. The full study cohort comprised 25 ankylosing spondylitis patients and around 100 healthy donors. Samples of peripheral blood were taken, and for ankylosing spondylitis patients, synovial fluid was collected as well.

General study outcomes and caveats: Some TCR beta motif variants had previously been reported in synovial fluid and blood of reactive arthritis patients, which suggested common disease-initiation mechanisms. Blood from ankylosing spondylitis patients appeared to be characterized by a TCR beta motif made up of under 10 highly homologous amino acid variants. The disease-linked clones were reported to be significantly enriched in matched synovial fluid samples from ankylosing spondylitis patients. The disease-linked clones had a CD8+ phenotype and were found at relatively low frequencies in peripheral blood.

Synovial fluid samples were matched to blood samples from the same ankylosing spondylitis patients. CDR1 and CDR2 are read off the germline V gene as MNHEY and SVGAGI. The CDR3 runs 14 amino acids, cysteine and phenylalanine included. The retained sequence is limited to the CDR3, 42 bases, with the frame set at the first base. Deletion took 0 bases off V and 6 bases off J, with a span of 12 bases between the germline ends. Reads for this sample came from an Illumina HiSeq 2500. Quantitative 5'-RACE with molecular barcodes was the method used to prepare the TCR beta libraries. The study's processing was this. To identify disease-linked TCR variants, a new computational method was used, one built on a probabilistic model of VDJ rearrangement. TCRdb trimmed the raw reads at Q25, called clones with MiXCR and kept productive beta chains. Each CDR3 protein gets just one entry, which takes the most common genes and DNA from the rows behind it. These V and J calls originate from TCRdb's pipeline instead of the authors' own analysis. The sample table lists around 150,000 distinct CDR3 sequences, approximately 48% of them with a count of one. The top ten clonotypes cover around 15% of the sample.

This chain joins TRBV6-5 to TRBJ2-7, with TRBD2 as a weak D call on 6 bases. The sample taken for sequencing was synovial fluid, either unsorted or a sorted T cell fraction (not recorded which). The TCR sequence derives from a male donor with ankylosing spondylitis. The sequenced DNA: TGTGCCAGCAGTTACTCGAAAGGCGGGGTCGAGCAGTACTTC. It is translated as CASSYSKGGVEQYF.